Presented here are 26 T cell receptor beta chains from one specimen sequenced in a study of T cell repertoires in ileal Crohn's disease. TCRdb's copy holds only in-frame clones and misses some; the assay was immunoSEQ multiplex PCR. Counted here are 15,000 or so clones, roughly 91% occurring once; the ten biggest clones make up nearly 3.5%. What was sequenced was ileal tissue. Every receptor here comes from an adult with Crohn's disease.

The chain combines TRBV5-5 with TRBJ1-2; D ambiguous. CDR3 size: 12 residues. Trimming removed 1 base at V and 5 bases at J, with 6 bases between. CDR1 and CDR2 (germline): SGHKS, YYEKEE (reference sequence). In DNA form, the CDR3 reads TGTGCCAGCAGCTTGATCCCGTATGGCTACACCTTC. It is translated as CASSLIPYGYTF.

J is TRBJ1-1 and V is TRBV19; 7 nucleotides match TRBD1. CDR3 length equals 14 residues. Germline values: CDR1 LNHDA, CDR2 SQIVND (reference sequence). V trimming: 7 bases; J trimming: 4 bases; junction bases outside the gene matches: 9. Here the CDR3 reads CASTVDRETTEAFF. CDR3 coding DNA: TGTGCCAGTACCGTCGACAGGGAGACCACTGAAGCTTTCTTT.

The CDR3 sequence: CASSTQRVSTDTQYF. The CDR3 DNA reads as TGTGCCAGCAGTACCCAGCGGGTAAGCACAGATACGCAGTATTTT. The chain carries TRBV2 and TRBJ2-3, with D possibly being TRBD2 (6 bases). This CDR3 is built from 15 residues. The V end lost 5 bases, the J end lost 0 bases, and 12 bases lay between the germline ends. Germline CDR1 SNHLY, CDR2 FYNNEI.

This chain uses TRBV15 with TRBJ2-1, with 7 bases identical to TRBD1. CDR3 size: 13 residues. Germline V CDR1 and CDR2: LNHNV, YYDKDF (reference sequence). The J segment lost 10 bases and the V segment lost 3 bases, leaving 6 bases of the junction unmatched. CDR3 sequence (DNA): TGTGCCACCAGCAGGACGACAGGGAACGAGCAGTTCTTC. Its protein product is CATSRTTGNEQFF. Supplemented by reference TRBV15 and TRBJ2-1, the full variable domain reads DAMVIQNPRYQVTQFGKPVTLSCSQTLNHNVMYWYQQKSSQAPKLLFHYYDKDFNNEADTPDNFQSRRPNTSFCFLDIRSPGLGDTAMYLCATSRTTGNEQFFGPGTRLTVL.

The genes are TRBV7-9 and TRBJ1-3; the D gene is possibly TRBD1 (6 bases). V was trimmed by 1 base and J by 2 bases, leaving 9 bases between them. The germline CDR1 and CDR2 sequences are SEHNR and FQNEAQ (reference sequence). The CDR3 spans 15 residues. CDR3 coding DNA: TGTGCCAGCAGCTTAGGGGGGGGGCCTGGAAACACCATATATTTT. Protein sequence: CASSLGGGPGNTIYF.

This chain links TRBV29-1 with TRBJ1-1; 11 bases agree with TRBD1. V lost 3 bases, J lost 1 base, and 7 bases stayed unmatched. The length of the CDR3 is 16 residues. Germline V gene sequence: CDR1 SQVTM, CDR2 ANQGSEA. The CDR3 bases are TGCAGCGTTGAGGGGGACAGGGGGTATACGAACACTGAAGCTTTCTTT. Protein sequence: CSVEGDRGYTNTEAFF.

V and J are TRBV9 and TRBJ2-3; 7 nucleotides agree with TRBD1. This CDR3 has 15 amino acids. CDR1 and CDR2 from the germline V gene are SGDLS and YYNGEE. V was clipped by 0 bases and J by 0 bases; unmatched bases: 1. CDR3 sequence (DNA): TGTGCCAGCAGCGTAGGGGACAGAAGCACAGATACGCAGTATTTT. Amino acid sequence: CASSVGDRSTDTQYF.

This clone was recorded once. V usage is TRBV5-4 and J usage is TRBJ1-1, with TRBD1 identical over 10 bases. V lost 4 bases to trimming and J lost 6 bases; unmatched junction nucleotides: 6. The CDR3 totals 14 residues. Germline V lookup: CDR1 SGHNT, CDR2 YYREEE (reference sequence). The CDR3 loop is CASSPVGQGSEAFF. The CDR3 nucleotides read TGTGCCAGCAGCCCAGTGGGACAGGGGTCTGAAGCTTTCTTT. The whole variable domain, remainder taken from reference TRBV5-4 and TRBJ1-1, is ETGVTQSPTHLIKTRGQQVTLRCSSQSGHNTVSWYQQALGQGPQFIFQYYREEENGRGNFPPRFSGLQFPNYSSELNVNALELDDSALYLCASSPVGQGSEAFFGQGTRLTVV.

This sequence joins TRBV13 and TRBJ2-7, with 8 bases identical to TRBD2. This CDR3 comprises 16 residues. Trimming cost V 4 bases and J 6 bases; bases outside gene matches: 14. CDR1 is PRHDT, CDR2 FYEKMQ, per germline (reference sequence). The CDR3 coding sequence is TGTGCCAGCAGCTCCCCCTCGGCTTTCCGGGGGGGCGAGCAGTACTTC. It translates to CASSSPSAFRGGEQYF.

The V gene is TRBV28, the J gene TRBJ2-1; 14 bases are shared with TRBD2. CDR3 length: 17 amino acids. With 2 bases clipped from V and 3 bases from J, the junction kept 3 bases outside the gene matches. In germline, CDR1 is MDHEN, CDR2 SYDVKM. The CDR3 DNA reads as TGTGCCAGCAGTTTACCCGGGACTAGCGGGGGCTACAATGAGCAGTTCTTC. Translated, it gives CASSLPGTSGGYNEQFF.

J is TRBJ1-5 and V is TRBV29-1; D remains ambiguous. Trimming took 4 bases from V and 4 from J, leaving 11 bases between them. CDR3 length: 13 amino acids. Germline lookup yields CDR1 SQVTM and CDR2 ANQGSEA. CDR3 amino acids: CSVGFLGNQPQHF. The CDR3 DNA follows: TGCAGCGTTGGGTTCCTCGGGAATCAGCCCCAGCATTTT. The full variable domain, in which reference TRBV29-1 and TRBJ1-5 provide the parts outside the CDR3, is SAVISQKPSRDICQRGTSLTIQCQVDSQVTMMFWYRQQPGQSLTLIATANQGSEATYESGFVIDKFPISRPNLTFSTLTVSNMSPEDSSIYLCSVGFLGNQPQHFGDGTRLSIL.

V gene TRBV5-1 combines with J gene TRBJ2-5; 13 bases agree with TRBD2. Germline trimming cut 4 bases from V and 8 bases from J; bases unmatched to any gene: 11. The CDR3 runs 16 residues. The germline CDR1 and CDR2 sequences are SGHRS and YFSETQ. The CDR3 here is CASSTGLAGNKATQYF. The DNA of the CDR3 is TGCGCCAGCAGCACGGGACTAGCGGGGAACAAAGCTACCCAGTACTTC.

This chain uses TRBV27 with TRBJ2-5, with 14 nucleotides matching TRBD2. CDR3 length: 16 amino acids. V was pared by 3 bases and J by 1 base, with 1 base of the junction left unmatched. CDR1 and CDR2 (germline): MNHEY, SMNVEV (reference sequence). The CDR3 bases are TGTGCCAGCAGTTTCGGACTAGCGGGGGGCCAAGAGACCCAGTACTTC. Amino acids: CASSFGLAGGQETQYF.

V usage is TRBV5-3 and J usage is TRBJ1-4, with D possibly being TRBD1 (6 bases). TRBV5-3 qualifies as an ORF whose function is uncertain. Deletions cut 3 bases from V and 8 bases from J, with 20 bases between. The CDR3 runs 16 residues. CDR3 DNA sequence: TGTGCCAGAAGCTCGGACAGACCTCCTATCGAGGAAAAACTGTTTTTT. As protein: CARSSDRPPIEEKLFF.

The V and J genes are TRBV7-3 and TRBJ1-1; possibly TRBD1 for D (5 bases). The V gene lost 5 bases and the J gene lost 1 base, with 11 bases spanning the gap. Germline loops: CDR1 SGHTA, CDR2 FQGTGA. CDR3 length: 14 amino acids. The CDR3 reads CASSPTGRNTEAFF. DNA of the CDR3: TGTGCCAGCAGCCCAACAGGCCGGAACACTGAAGCTTTCTTT.

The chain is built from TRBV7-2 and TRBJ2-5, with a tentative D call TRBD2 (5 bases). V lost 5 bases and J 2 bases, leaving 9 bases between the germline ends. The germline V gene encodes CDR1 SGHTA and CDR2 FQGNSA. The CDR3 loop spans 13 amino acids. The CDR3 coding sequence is TGTGCCAGCAGCCGGAGCGGTCAAGAGACCCAGTACTTC. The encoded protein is CASSRSGQETQYF.

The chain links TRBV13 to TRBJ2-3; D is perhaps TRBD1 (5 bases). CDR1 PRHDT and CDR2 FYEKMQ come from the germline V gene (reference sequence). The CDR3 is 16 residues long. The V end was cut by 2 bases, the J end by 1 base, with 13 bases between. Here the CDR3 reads CASSLRRAWGTDTQYF. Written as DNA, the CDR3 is TGTGCCAGCAGCTTACGCAGGGCTTGGGGCACAGATACGCAGTATTTT.

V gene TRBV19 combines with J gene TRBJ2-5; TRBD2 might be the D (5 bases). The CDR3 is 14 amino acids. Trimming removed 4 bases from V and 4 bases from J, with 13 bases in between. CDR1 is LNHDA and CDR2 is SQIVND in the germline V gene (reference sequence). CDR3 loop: CASSSQLGRETQYF. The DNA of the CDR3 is TGTGCCAGTAGTAGCCAACTAGGTCGAGAGACCCAGTACTTC.

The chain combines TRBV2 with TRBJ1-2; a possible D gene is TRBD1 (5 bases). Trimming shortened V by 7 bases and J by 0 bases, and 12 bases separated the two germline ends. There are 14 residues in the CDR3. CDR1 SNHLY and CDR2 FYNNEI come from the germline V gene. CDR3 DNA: TGTGCCAGCACGCGGGACGTAGCTAACTATGGCTACACCTTC. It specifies CASTRDVANYGYTF.

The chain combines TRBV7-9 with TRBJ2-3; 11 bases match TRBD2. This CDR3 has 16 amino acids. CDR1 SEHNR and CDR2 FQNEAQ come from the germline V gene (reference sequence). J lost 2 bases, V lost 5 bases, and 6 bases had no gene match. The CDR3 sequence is CASSTGTSGFTDTQYF. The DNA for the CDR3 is TGTGCCAGCAGCACCGGGACTAGCGGCTTCACAGATACGCAGTATTTT.

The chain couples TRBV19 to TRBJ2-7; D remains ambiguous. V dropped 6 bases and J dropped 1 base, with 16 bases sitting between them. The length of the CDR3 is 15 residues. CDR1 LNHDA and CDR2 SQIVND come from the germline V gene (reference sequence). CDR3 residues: CASRIRPARSYEQYF. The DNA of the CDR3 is TGTGCCAGTAGGATAAGACCAGCGCGATCCTACGAGCAGTACTTC.

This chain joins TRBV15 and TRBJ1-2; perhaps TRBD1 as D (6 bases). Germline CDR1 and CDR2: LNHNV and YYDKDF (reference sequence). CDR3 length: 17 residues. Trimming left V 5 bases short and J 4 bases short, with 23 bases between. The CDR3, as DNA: TGTGCCACCAGCGGAGGACTTGGGTCTAGGGGGAGCTATGGCTACACCTTC. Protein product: CATSGGLGSRGSYGYTF.

The CDR3 DNA sequence: TGTGCCAGTAGTAACCAGGGTGGAAACACCATATATTTT. Protein: CASSNQGGNTIYF. The chain is built from TRBV19 and TRBJ1-3; tentatively, D is TRBD1 (5 bases). The V gene lost 4 bases and the J gene lost 3 bases, with 7 bases spanning the gap. The CDR3 loop spans 13 amino acids. Germline V CDR1 and CDR2: LNHDA, SQIVND (reference sequence).

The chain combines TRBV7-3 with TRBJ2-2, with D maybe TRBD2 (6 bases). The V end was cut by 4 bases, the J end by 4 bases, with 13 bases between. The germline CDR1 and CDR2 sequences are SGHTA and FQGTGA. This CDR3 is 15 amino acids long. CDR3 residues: CASSSNRRGTGELFF. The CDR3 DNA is TGTGCCAGCAGCTCCAACAGGCGGGGCACCGGGGAGCTGTTTTTT.

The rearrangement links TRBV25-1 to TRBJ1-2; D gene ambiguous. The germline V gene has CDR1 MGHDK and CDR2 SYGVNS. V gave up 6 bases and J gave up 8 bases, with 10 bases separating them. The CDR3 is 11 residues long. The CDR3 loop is CASSVASGYTF. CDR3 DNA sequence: TGTGCCAGCAGCGTTGCGTCGGGCTACACCTTC.

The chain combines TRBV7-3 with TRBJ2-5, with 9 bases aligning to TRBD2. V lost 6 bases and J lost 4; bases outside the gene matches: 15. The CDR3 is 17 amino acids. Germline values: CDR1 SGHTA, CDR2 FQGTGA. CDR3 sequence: CASSRSGGGGGSETQYF. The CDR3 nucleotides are TGTGCCAGCAGTCGGTCGGGTGGCGGGGGGGGCTCAGAGACCCAGTACTTC.